The 14 T cell receptor beta chains listed next were all sequenced from one sample in a study of neurological immune-mediated disorders. TCRdb passed the 5' RACE reads through MiXCR, listing each CDR3 protein once. The sample shows about 82,000 distinct CDR3 sequences, approximately 2.8% of them seen only once. Sequenced input: PBMCs. The receptors originated from a woman younger than 45 with multiple sclerosis.

At least ten counts were recorded for this clonotype. V gene TRBV5-1 combines with J gene TRBJ1-4, with 7 bases lining up with TRBD1. The length of the CDR3 is 16 residues. The V gene's germline CDR1 is SGHRS and CDR2 YFSETQ. Trimming took 3 bases from V and 1 from J; bases not matched to a gene: 6. The CDR3 reads CASSWGQRETNEKLFF. CDR3 in DNA: TGCGCCAGCAGCTGGGGACAGAGGGAAACTAATGAAAAACTGTTTTTT. The full variable domain, its missing parts supplied by reference TRBV5-1 and TRBJ1-4, is KAGVTQTPRYLIKTRGQQVTLSCSPISGHRSVSWYQQTPGQGLQFLFEYFSETQRNKGNFPGRFSGRQFSNSRSEMNVSTLELGDSALYLCASSWGQRETNEKLFFGSGTQLSVL.

This clonotype was seen more than once but under ten times. A much larger clone differs from this one at a single base, so this may be a read error. This chain connects TRBV10-3 to TRBJ2-2; TRBD1 agrees at 8 bases. CDR1 is ENHRY, CDR2 SYGVKD, per germline. This CDR3 has 16 residues. Trimming cost V 0 bases and J 7 bases; bases outside gene matches: 7. The chain's CDR3 is CAISESNGQGDGELFF. The DNA of the CDR3 is TGTGCCATCAGTGAGTCGAATGGACAGGGTGACGGGGAGCTGTTTTTT.

This clonotype was seen repeatedly, ten times or more. The CDR3 is CASSLEGGIAYNEQFF. Here the CDR3 DNA reads TGCGCCAGCAGCTTAGAGGGCGGGATCGCCTACAATGAGCAGTTCTTC. The rearrangement links TRBV5-1 to TRBJ2-1; possibly TRBD2 for D (6 bases). CDR1 is SGHRS and CDR2 is YFSETQ in the germline V gene. The CDR3 loop spans 16 amino acids. The germline V and J ends were trimmed by 2 bases and 2 bases, with 14 bases remaining between them.

There are many counts of this clonotype. The chain couples TRBV5-1 to TRBJ1-1, with TRBD1 as a possible D gene (5 bases). V was cut by 6 bases and J by 2 bases, with 20 bases left in between. The CDR3 runs to 16 residues. The germline CDR1 and CDR2 sequences are SGHRS and YFSETQ. CDR3 DNA: TGCGCCAGCACCTACACAGGACACGACCGAAACACTGAAGCTTTCTTT. Protein sequence: CASTYTGHDRNTEAFF.

There are many counts of this clonotype. The chain is built from TRBV7-9 and TRBJ1-2, with D perhaps TRBD1 (6 bases). In germline, CDR1 is SEHNR, CDR2 FQNEAQ (reference sequence). The CDR3 runs to 12 residues. Trimming pared 4 bases from V and 14 bases from J, leaving 17 bases between. The CDR3 nucleotides read TGTGCCAGCAGCTCCGTCCAGGGGTACGGTACCTTC. Protein product: CASSSVQGYGTF.

This clonotype was counted at least ten times. The genes are TRBV20-1 and TRBJ2-6; no clear D gene. Germline CDR1 is DFQATT and CDR2 is SNEGSKA (reference sequence). V lost 0 bases and J lost 6, with 9 bases in between. The CDR3 has 14 amino acids. The CDR3 DNA reads as TGCAGTGCTAGAGACATAATACAGGCCAACGTCCTGACTTTC. This gives the protein CSARDIIQANVLTF.

In its sample, this clonotype was seen many times. The chain recombines TRBV14 with TRBJ1-3; the D is unclear. The ends were cut back, 8 bases at V and 2 bases at J, with 7 bases in the middle. CDR3 size: 12 residues. In germline, CDR1 is SGHDN, CDR2 FVKESK. CDR3 coding DNA: TGTGCCAGCGCAGTGACTGGAAACACCATATATTTT. Its translation is CASAVTGNTIYF. The entire variable domain, with the rest obtained from reference TRBV14 and TRBJ1-3, is as follows: EAGVTQFPSHSVIEKGQTVTLRCDPISGHDNLYWYRRVMGKEIKFLLHFVKESKQDESGMPNNRFLAERTGGTYSTLKVQPAELEDSGVYFCASAVTGNTIYFGEGSWLTVV.

This clonotype occurred many times. The chain employs TRBV15 and TRBJ2-5, with TRBD1 identical over 10 bases. Germline-derived CDR1 and CDR2 are LNHNV and YYDKDF (reference sequence). The ends lost 1 base at V and 5 bases at J; junction bases unmatched: 7. The CDR3 totals 16 residues. DNA for the CDR3: TGTGCCACCAGCAGAGGGGGACAGGGGCTGGGGGAGACCCAGTACTTC. As protein: CATSRGGQGLGETQYF. Looking up the rest from reference TRBV15 and TRBJ2-5 gives the full variable domain: DAMVIQNPRYQVTQFGKPVTLSCSQTLNHNVMYWYQQKSSQAPKLLFHYYDKDFNNEADTPDNFQSRRPNTSFCFLDIRSPGLGDTAMYLCATSRGGQGLGETQYFGPGTRLLVL.

The sample holds many counts of this clonotype. V is TRBV25-1 and J is TRBJ2-7; D is ambiguous. The V end lost 1 base, the J end lost 0 bases, and 13 bases lay between the germline ends. Germline values: CDR1 MGHDK, CDR2 SYGVNS. The CDR3 has 16 residues. This CDR3 reads CASSESAFRSSYEQYF. The DNA for the CDR3 is TGTGCCAGCAGTGAATCTGCATTCCGGAGCTCCTACGAGCAGTACTTC.

This clonotype was detected ten times or more. This chain links TRBV20-1 with TRBJ1-4, with 11 nucleotides matching TRBD1. The germline V gene has CDR1 DFQATT and CDR2 SNEGSKA (reference sequence). V gave up 4 bases and J gave up 3 bases; unmatched junction bases: 4. This CDR3 is 15 amino acids long. CDR3 DNA: TGCAGTGCTATGGACAGGGGGCACGCTAATGAAAAACTGTTTTTT. This translates into CSAMDRGHANEKLFF.

This clonotype came up many times. The V and J genes are TRBV9 and TRBJ2-1; no clear D. CDR3 length: 16 amino acids. V was shortened by 0 bases and J by 4 bases, with 14 bases between the two germline ends. In germline, CDR1 is SGDLS, CDR2 YYNGEE. The CDR3 nucleotides read TGTGCCAGCAGCGTAGGAGGACGTCCCCAATACAATGAGCAGTTCTTC. It specifies CASSVGGRPQYNEQFF.

There are many counts of this clonotype. This chain uses TRBV29-1 with TRBJ2-7; no definite D call. Germline V gene data show CDR1 as SQVTM and CDR2 as ANQGSEA. V lost 1 base, J lost 1 base, and 11 bases lay in between. The CDR3 contains 14 residues. CDR3 bases: TGCAGCGTTGAAGGGGAAGACACTTCCTACGAGCAGTACTTC. This sequence encodes CSVEGEDTSYEQYF.

This clonotype came up many times. The chain joins TRBV5-1 to TRBJ2-3; 8 bases map to TRBD2. The J segment lost 8 bases and the V segment lost 3 bases, leaving 11 bases of the junction unmatched. The CDR3 contains 15 residues. From germline, CDR1 is SGHRS and CDR2 YFSETQ. This CDR3 reads CASSSKREPFGTQYF. DNA of the CDR3: TGCGCCAGCAGCTCAAAGCGGGAGCCTTTCGGTACGCAGTATTTT.

A remark on this clonotype: It may be a read error: a sequence one base away is much more abundant. The CDR3 loop reads CVSYMNTEAFF. For the CDR3, the DNA is TGTGTCAGCTACATGAACACTGAAGCTTTCTTT. This rearrangement joins TRBV28 to TRBJ1-1; D remains unclear. CDR3 size: 11 residues. Germline CDR1 and CDR2: MDHEN and SYDVKM.